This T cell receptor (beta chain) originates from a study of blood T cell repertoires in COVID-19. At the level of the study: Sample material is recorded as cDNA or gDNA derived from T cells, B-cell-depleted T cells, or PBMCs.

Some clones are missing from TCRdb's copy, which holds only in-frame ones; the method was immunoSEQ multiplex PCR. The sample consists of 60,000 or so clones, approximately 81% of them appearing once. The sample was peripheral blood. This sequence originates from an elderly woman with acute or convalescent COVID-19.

CDR3 DNA: TGTGCCAGCAGCCAATTCGGCAGGTACAATGAGCAGTTCTTC. Translating it yields CASSQFGRYNEQFF. The V gene is TRBV3-1 (or the pseudogene TRBV3-2), the J gene TRBJ2-1, with D hard to call. CDR1 and CDR2 from the germline V gene are LGHDT and YNNKEL (reference sequence). This CDR3 has 14 residues. Trimming cost V 2 bases and J 4 bases, with 9 bases left between them.